The TCR beta chain under discussion was sequenced for a study of T cells after yellow fever vaccination. Study results and limitations: It was a weaker secondary response, yet one that peaked faster, at day 5 versus 15. Among all clonotypes, a small share was observed in both CD4 and CD8 compartments.

A note on this clonotype: Its cognate antigen is unknown.

The study made its TCR cDNA through 5'RACE template switching. That step introduced a universal primer site along with UMIs. TCRdb re-called the 5' RACE reads with MiXCR, one entry per CDR3 protein. The table has a few hundred thousand distinct CDR3 sequences, over 4% seen once; the top ten hold around 24%. The CDR3 is 16 residues long. Trimming took 4 bases from V and 0 from J; bases not matched to a gene: 7. Per germline, CDR1 MDHEN and CDR2 SYDVKM. This TCR was recovered from a man aged 18 to 29 who received the YFV17D yellow fever vaccine. The V and J genes are TRBV28 and TRBJ2-7, with 9 bases aligning to TRBD2. The sample in question was PBMCs, obtained 5 days after the yellow fever booster vaccination. The CDR3 is CASSSWRGGISYEQYV. DNA for the CDR3: TGTGCCAGCAGTTCTTGGCGGGGGGGAATCTCCTACGAGCAGTACGTC.